This T cell receptor (beta chain) came from a study of tumor and adjacent non-tumor tissue in lung cancer. At the level of the study: Samples averaged roughly 4 million productive TCRbeta reads each. General study points: TCR diversity was significantly greater in tumor than normal lung tissue. Normal lung showed higher cumulative top 100 clone frequency than tumor.

TCRbeta libraries were built with three rounds of nested PCR, modified from ARM-PCR. TCRdb fed the multiplex PCR reads into MiXCR, producing one record per CDR3 protein. The sample holds some 73,000 distinct CDR3 sequences, roughly 80% seen once. V lost 7 bases, J lost 8 bases, and 14 bases lay in between. The CDR3 is 12 residues long. About this clonotype itself: Its antigen is not known. This may arise from a read error, as a much more abundant clone is one base away.

This sample's RNA came from whole unsorted tissue. More than 3 cm separated this lung sample from the edge of the tumor. The chain combines TRBV12-3 or TRBV12-4 with TRBJ1-2, with D perhaps matching TRBD1 (6 bases). The receptor comes from a man in his 60s with non-small cell lung cancer. Sequences were obtained from distant non-tumor lung tissue. CDR3 nucleotide sequence: TGTGCCAGCAATCCGGGACACGGAGGCTACACCTTC. The encoded protein is CASNPGHGGYTF.